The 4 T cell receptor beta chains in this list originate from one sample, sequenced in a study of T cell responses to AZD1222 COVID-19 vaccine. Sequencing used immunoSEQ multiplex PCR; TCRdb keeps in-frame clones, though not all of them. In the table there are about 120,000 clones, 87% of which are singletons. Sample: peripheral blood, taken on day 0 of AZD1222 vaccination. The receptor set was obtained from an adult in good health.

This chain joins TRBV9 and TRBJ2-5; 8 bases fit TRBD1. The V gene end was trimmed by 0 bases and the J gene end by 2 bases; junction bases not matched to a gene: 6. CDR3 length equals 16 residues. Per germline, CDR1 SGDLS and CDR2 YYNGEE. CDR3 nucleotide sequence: TGTGCCAGCAGCGTAGATGGGACAGGAGTTCAAGAGACCCAGTACTTC. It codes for CASSVDGTGVQETQYF.

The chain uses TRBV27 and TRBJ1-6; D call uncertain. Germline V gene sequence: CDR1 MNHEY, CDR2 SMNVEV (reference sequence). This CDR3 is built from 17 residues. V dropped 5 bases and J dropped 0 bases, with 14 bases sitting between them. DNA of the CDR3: TGTGCCAGCAGTCTCCTCTCCCTGAGCTCCTATAATTCACCCCTCCACTTT. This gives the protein CASSLLSLSSYNSPLHF.

CDR3 coding DNA: TGTGCCAGCAGCTTAAGGCGGGAGGGTCGGGGGGAGCAGTTCTTC. It specifies CASSLRREGRGEQFF. This chain connects TRBV7-9 to TRBJ2-1; 9 positions match TRBD2. J gave up 10 bases and V 2 bases, and 9 bases lay outside the gene matches. This CDR3 is 15 amino acids long. Per the germline V gene, CDR1 is SEHNR and CDR2 is FQNEAQ (reference sequence).

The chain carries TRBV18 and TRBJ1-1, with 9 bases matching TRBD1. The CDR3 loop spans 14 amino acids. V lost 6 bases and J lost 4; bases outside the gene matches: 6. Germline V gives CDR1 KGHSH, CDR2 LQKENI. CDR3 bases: TGTGCCAGCTCTTCCCTGGACAGGGGCACTGAAGCTTTCTTT. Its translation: CASSSLDRGTEAFF.